Following are 24 T cell receptor beta chains from one sample sequenced in a study of blood T cells in healthy people across ages (dated by TCRdb to between 2015 and 2017). Receptor libraries were prepared by 5' RACE. TCRdb shows the sequencer as Illumina HiSeq 2500. The second PCR ran for about 6 to 12 cycles and used a J-beta primer mix along with a sample-barcoded 5' primer. TCRdb reprocessing: public reads trimmed at Q25 with fastp, clones called with MiXCR, in-frame beta chains kept. Identical CDR3 proteins give one entry, which carries the most common genes and DNA. The sample has about 800,000 distinct CDR3 sequences on record, approximately 25% of them singletons. More than 3% of the sample goes to the ten largest clones. The same specimen was also included in a second study, on T cells of mothers and their children.

The sequencing sample was made of blood. The receptors were gathered from a boy younger than 18 in good health.

This clonotype has only a few counts. The rearrangement links TRBV6-2 or TRBV6-3 to TRBJ2-2, with 9 bases aligning to TRBD1. Germline V CDR1 and CDR2: MNHEY, SVGEGT. V trimming: 5 bases; J trimming: 3 bases; junction bases outside the gene matches: 4. The CDR3 runs 15 residues. The CDR3 loop is CASSTGQGYTGELFF. In nucleotides, the CDR3 is TGTGCCAGCAGTACGGGACAGGGTTACACCGGGGAGCTGTTTTTT.

The chain carries TRBV15 and TRBJ2-1; 8 bases line up with TRBD2. The CDR3 runs 15 residues. The junction had 8 bases not matched to a gene; V was cut back by 2 bases and J by 8 bases. Per germline, CDR1 LNHNV and CDR2 YYDKDF (reference sequence). The CDR3 loop is CATSRLRLAGDEQFF. The CDR3 coding sequence is TGTGCCACCAGCAGACTGCGTCTAGCGGGCGATGAGCAGTTCTTC.

The chain is built from TRBV6-4 and TRBJ2-5; 7 bases match TRBD1. From germline, CDR1 is MRHNA and CDR2 SNTAGT. CDR3 length: 14 residues. V shed 6 bases, J shed 2 bases, and the junction held 6 bases outside the gene matches. CDR3: CASREGQTQETQYF. The CDR3 DNA follows: TGTGCCAGCAGAGAGGGACAGACACAAGAGACCCAGTACTTC.

V usage is TRBV18 and J usage is TRBJ1-1; tentative D call: TRBD1 (6 bases). The V gene lost 5 bases and the J gene lost 6 bases, with 13 bases spanning the gap. Germline V gene sequence: CDR1 KGHSH, CDR2 LQKENI. The CDR3 consists of 13 residues. The CDR3 region has the DNA TGTGCCAGCTCAGACACAGGGTCGGCTGAAGCTTTCTTT. Protein: CASSDTGSAEAFF.

With regard to this clonotype: The junction departs from the called germline gene at one end, perhaps through a read error. As DNA, the CDR3 is TGTGCCACCAGCAGAGATCCAGGCAGGGAGAGGGATTTT. Its translation: CATSRDPGRERDF. The chain recombines TRBV15 with TRBJ1-6; a weak D match, TRBD1 (5 bases). Germline V gene sequence: CDR1 LNHNV, CDR2 YYDKDF (reference sequence). This CDR3 is built from 13 residues.

This chain links TRBV28 with TRBJ2-7; TRBD1 might be the D (5 bases). This CDR3 comprises 14 residues. CDR1 is MDHEN, CDR2 SYDVKM, per germline. Deletions cut 6 bases from V and 4 bases from J, with 16 bases between. This CDR3 is CASRETGIRYEQYF. The CDR3 coding sequence is TGTGCCAGCAGGGAAACAGGAATTCGGTACGAGCAGTACTTC.

The chain carries TRBV29-1 and TRBJ2-5, with 14 bases lining up with TRBD2. Germline CDR1 SQVTM, CDR2 ANQGSEA. Germline trimming cut 5 bases from V and 5 bases from J; bases unmatched to any gene: 16. The CDR3 is 18 amino acids. The DNA for the CDR3 is TGCAGCGTTAGGGTACCGGGACTAGCGGGAGTTGGGTTGGAGACCCAGTACTTC. Translated: CSVRVPGLAGVGLETQYF.

Only a few counts were recorded for this clonotype. The rearrangement joins TRBV30 to TRBJ2-3, with D uncertain. CDR3 length: 14 residues. V shed 0 bases and J shed 2 bases, with 9 bases lying between them. Germline-derived CDR1 and CDR2 are GTSNPN and SVGIG (reference sequence). This CDR3 is CAWSVAGLTDTQYF. The DNA for the CDR3 is TGTGCCTGGAGTGTAGCCGGGCTCACAGATACGCAGTATTTT.

V and J are TRBV7-2 and TRBJ2-5; D is possibly TRBD1 (6 bases). The last part of the DNA fits TRBJ2-1 better; the J call may be wrong. Per the germline V gene, CDR1 is SGHTA and CDR2 is FQGNSA. CDR3 length equals 15 residues. CDR3 residues: CASSSETGPGDEQFF. CDR3 in DNA: TGTGCCAGCAGCTCAGAGACAGGCCCAGGGGATGAGCAGTTCTTC.

This clonotype was observed a few times. The V and J genes are TRBV20-1 and TRBJ2-7; D could derive from TRBD1 or TRBD2 (5 bases each). CDR3 length: 14 residues. CDR1 DFQATT and CDR2 SNEGSKA come from the germline V gene (reference sequence). Trimming took off 5 bases at V and 3 bases at J, with 17 bases between the two ends. In nucleotides, the CDR3 is TGCAGTGCTCGGGGCCTTAAGGGTGGCTACGAGCAGTACTTC. It yields the protein CSARGLKGGYEQYF.

The J gene is TRBJ2-7, the V gene TRBV14, with TRBD2 as a possible D gene (5 bases). Trimming removed 4 bases from V and 2 bases from J, with 18 bases in between. Germline V gene lookup returns CDR1 SGHDN and CDR2 FVKESK. The CDR3 length is 16 residues. CDR3 bases: TGTGCCAGCAGCCCCTACGGGGTATTAAATCCCTACGAGCAGTACTTC. Protein: CASSPYGVLNPYEQYF. Full variable domain (outside the CDR3, taken from reference TRBV14 and TRBJ2-7): EAGVTQFPSHSVIEKGQTVTLRCDPISGHDNLYWYRRVMGKEIKFLLHFVKESKQDESGMPNNRFLAERTGGTYSTLKVQPAELEDSGVYFCASSPYGVLNPYEQYFGPGTRLTVT.

The chain joins TRBV15 to TRBJ1-5, with a possible D match to TRBD1 (6 bases). Germline values: CDR1 LNHNV, CDR2 YYDKDF (reference sequence). V lost 0 bases and J 7 bases, leaving 7 bases between the germline ends. The CDR3 is made up of 13 amino acids. CDR3 protein: CATSRDTGQPQHF. DNA for the CDR3: TGTGCCACCAGCAGAGATACAGGGCAGCCCCAGCATTTT.

J is TRBJ2-5 and V is TRBV10-3; D is ambiguous. The CDR3 extends over 13 amino acids. Germline CDR1 is ENHRY and CDR2 is SYGVKD. V lost 0 bases and J lost 5, with 7 bases in between. CDR3 loop: CAISESEVETQYF. In DNA form, the CDR3 reads TGTGCCATCAGTGAGTCAGAGGTGGAGACCCAGTACTTC.

This clonotype has only a few counts. The chain links TRBV11-1 to TRBJ2-7; D unclear. Germline V gives CDR1 SGHAT, CDR2 FQDESV (reference sequence). The CDR3 is 12 amino acids. V lost 5 bases to trimming and J lost 5 bases, with 10 bases between them. The CDR3 DNA reads TGTGCCAGCAGCCGGACCCAGCACGAGCAGTACTTC. This codes for CASSRTQHEQYF.

This chain uses TRBV29-1 with TRBJ2-1; unclear D gene. Trimming stripped 4 bases from V and 0 bases from J, with 7 bases between. The CDR3 extends over 13 amino acids. Germline lookup yields CDR1 SQVTM and CDR2 ANQGSEA. The CDR3 DNA reads as TGCAGCGTTGTTCTAGGCTCCTACAATGAGCAGTTCTTC. Translation: CSVVLGSYNEQFF.

The chain uses TRBV7-3 and TRBJ2-5, with D maybe TRBD1 (6 bases). This CDR3 has 14 amino acids. CDR1 and CDR2 (germline): SGHTA, FQGTGA. Trimming pared 1 base from V and 6 bases from J, leaving 12 bases between. As DNA, the CDR3 is TGTGCCAGCAGCTTAAGCGCAGGGGCACAGACCCAGTACTTC. The encoded protein is CASSLSAGAQTQYF.

V usage is TRBV10-3 and J usage is TRBJ2-7; possibly TRBD1 for D (6 bases). CDR3 length equals 16 residues. Germline CDR1 and CDR2: ENHRY and SYGVKD. V was pared by 0 bases and J by 1 base, with 13 bases between. CDR3 DNA: TGTGCCATCAGTGAGTCGGATACAGGGCGATCCTACGAGCAGTACTTC. This sequence encodes CAISESDTGRSYEQYF.

This clonotype came up a few times. V is TRBV29-1 and J is TRBJ2-5; a possible D gene is TRBD1 (6 bases). Germline-derived CDR1 and CDR2 are SQVTM and ANQGSEA. V was shortened by 8 bases and J by 1 base, with 14 bases between the two germline ends. The CDR3 loop spans 13 amino acids. The CDR3: CSILRDTQETQYF. The DNA for the CDR3 is TGCAGCATTTTAAGGGACACCCAAGAGACCCAGTACTTC.

The chain has TRBV5-1 and TRBJ1-1; 7 bases line up with TRBD1. V shed 1 base and J 8 bases; nucleotides not matched to a gene: 8. The CDR3 is 14 residues long. Germline assignment: CDR1 SGHRS and CDR2 YFSETQ. CDR3 sequence (DNA): TGCGCCAGCAGCTTGACAGGGGCTGCCCGAGAAGCTTTCTTT. Its protein product is CASSLTGAAREAFF.

This clonotype was detected a few times. V is TRBV28 and J is TRBJ2-2; D uncertain. Looked up from germline, CDR1 is MDHEN and CDR2 is SYDVKM. The CDR3 contains 14 residues. V lost 3 bases, J lost 6 bases, and 11 bases lay in between. This CDR3 is CASSFFGAPGELFF. The CDR3 region has the DNA TGTGCCAGCAGTTTTTTCGGAGCCCCCGGGGAGCTGTTTTTT.

Of note for this clonotype: With a much larger clone just one base away, this may be a read error. The V call is TRBV28, the J call TRBJ1-2; 8 nucleotides align to TRBD1. This CDR3 comprises 17 residues. The V gene's germline CDR1 is MDHEN and CDR2 SYDVKM. This CDR3 is CASSTTTGVLANYDYTF. The CDR3 DNA reads TGTGCCAGCAGTACAACGACAGGGGTACTAGCTAACTATGACTACACCTTC.

This clonotype was recorded once. A read error is possible here, since a much larger clone lies one base away. This chain connects TRBV7-9 to TRBJ2-5; D ambiguous. The end of the DNA is better explained by TRBJ2-7, so the J call may be wrong. The CDR3 contains 11 residues. CDR1 is SEHNR and CDR2 is FQNEAQ in the germline V gene (reference sequence). The CDR3 nucleotides are TGTGCCAGCAGCTTAGATTTCGAGCAGTACTTC. It is translated as CASSLDFEQYF.

This clonotype turned up a few times. In DNA, the CDR3 is TGCGCCAGCAGCTTAGATCTGGACAGCCTATGGTACTTC. It translates to CASSLDLDSLWYF. The chain combines TRBV5-1 with TRBJ2-7; weak D call: TRBD1 (6 bases). CDR3 size: 13 residues. V lost 2 bases to trimming and J lost 12 bases, with 18 bases between them. In germline, CDR1 is SGHRS, CDR2 YFSETQ.

This clonotype was seen a few times. The chain is built from TRBV20-1 and TRBJ1-2; D might be TRBD1 (5 bases). The V gene's germline CDR1 is DFQATT and CDR2 SNEGSKA (reference sequence). The CDR3 consists of 16 residues. The V and J ends lost 1 base and 0 bases respectively, with 15 bases between them. Written as DNA, the CDR3 is TGCAGTGCTAGAGCAGGGACCAATATACCTAACTATGGCTACACCTTC. Its translation is CSARAGTNIPNYGYTF.